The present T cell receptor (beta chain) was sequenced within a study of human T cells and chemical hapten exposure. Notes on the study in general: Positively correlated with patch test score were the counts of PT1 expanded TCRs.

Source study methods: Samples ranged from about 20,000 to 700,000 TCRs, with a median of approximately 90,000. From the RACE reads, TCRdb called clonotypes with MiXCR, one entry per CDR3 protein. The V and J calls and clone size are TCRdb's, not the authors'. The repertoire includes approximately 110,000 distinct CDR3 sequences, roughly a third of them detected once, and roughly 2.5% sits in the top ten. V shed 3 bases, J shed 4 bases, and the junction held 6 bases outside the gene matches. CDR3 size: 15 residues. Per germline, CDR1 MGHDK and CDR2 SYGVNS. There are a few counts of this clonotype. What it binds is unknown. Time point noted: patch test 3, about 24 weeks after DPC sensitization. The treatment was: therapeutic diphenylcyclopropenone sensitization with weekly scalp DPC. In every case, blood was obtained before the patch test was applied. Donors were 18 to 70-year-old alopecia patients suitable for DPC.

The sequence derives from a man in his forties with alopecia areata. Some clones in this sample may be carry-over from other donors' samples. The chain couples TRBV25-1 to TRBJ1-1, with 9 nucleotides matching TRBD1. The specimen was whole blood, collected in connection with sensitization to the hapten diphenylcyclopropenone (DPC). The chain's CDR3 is CASSDWTGEGTEAFF. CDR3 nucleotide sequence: TGTGCCAGCAGTGACTGGACAGGGGAAGGCACTGAAGCTTTCTTT. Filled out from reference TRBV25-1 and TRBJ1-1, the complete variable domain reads EADIYQTPRYLVIGTGKKITLECSQTMGHDKMYWYQQDPGMELHLIHYSYGVNSTEKGDLSSESTVSRIRTEHFPLTLESARPSHTSQYLCASSDWTGEGTEAFFGQGTRLTVV.